The entry that follows covers one T cell receptor (beta chain) sequence. Newly diagnosed hyperthyroidism, duration under 2 months, in patients aged 18 to 65. When hyperthyroidism was first diagnosed, the blood sample was taken, preceding any ophthalmopathy symptoms. V lost 1 base and J 4 bases, leaving 6 bases between the germline ends. Germline-derived CDR1 and CDR2 are SGDLS and YYNGEE. The CDR3 totals 13 residues. The record originates from a study of T cells in Graves' hyperthyroidism and ophthalmopathy. TCR beta CDR3 region amplification was performed from RNA transcripts. Researchers ran a first-round RT-PCR on the TCR CDR3 using the HTBI primer set. TCRdb re-called the multiplex PCR reads with MiXCR, one entry per CDR3 protein. The sample lists fewer than 350,000 distinct CDR3 sequences, 13% to 15% seen once, with around 30% in the top ten.

This TCR came from a woman in her fifties or sixties with Graves' hyperthyroidism that later progressed to Graves' ophthalmopathy. The sample comprised blood. V usage is TRBV9 and J usage is TRBJ1-5; D remains unclear. The CDR3 spells CASSVTENQPQHF. CDR3 nucleotide sequence: TGTGCCAGCAGCGTAACGGAGAATCAGCCCCAGCATTTT.